The rows below give T cell receptor beta chains drawn from one sample of a study of identical twins. TCRdb reanalysed the 5' RACE reads using MiXCR and keeps one entry per CDR3 protein. The repertoire holds about 520,000 distinct CDR3 sequences, with less than 25% as singletons. The same specimen was also included in a second study, on T cells expressing NK-cell markers.

What was sequenced was CD4+ T cells sorted from blood. The source is a woman aged 18 to 35 in good health. CDR3s include the opening cysteine and the closing phenylalanine or tryptophan. Fields, in order: J gene, V gene, CDR3 protein.

>TRBJ2-6|TRBV6-1
CASSLGQGVGGANVLTF
>TRBJ2-1|TRBV11-1
CASSSQQGGRSSYNEQFF
>TRBJ2-2|TRBV27
CASRDRLLNGELFF
>TRBJ2-7|TRBV7-8
CASSFRGGGSIHEQYF
>TRBJ2-1|TRBV10-3
CAISPRSYNEQFF
>TRBJ2-7|TRBV19
CASRGSPYEQYF
>TRBJ1-1|TRBV7-2
CASSPRQSFTEAFF
>TRBJ2-7|TRBV10-2
CASSAPDQLSYEQYF
>TRBJ2-5|TRBV20-1
CSARDLAVTQYF
>TRBJ2-3|TRBV30
CAWSEGVAPDTQYF
>TRBJ1-1|TRBV29-1
CSVLKGMNTEAFF
>TRBJ2-5|TRBV5-1
CASSRMTGFEKETQYF
>TRBJ1-2|TRBV10-3
CAISEPPPGRGYGYTF
>TRBJ2-7|TRBV5-1
CASSPEWDLAGSNEQYF
>TRBJ1-2|TRBV2
CASRPERVRYTF
>TRBJ2-2|TRBV6-1
CASSEAGRFTGELFF
>TRBJ2-7|TRBV12-3/TRBV12-4
CASSFHGDRTGQYF
>TRBJ2-1|TRBV5-6
CASIRGSSYNEQFF
>TRBJ1-2|TRBV2
CATSGQGAYYGYTF
>TRBJ2-5|TRBV10-3
CAIRRQGAGETQYF
>TRBJ2-3|TRBV10-3
CASSSGPNTHAQYF
>TRBJ1-2|TRBV6-2/TRBV6-3
CASSYDTYYGYTF
>TRBJ1-1|TRBV6-1
CASRRGARGNTEAFF
>TRBJ2-5|TRBV20-1
CSVLAGVEETQYF
>TRBJ2-1|TRBV19
CASSRNPRGSYNEQFF
>TRBJ2-2|TRBV9
CASSPGQGWTGELFF
>TRBJ2-2|TRBV27
CASKVGWENTGELFF
>TRBJ1-1|TRBV27
CASSGEGGYEAFF
>TRBJ2-7|TRBV12-3/TRBV12-4
CASSLFRGSYEQYF
>TRBJ2-4|TRBV6-2/TRBV6-3
CASSYSATQTGLAGDIQYF
>TRBJ2-7|TRBV5-5
CASSPGALCEQYF
>TRBJ1-1|TRBV29-1
CRTTRGLNTEAFF
>TRBJ2-3|TRBV3-1
CASSQSPRTSGKDTQYF
>TRBJ1-2|TRBV7-2
CASSLTREEGYTF
>TRBJ2-7|TRBV20-1
CSARDRRAGEQYF
>TRBJ1-1|TRBV20-1
CSARAPRVMNTEAFF
>TRBJ1-1|TRBV10-1
CASSESRDSTEAFF
>TRBJ2-3|TRBV20-1
CSAGPTSGGFSDTQYF
>TRBJ2-7|TRBV27
CASSPRRTSLGDEQYF
>TRBJ1-2|TRBV12-3/TRBV12-4
CASRGFGLPYGYTF
>TRBJ1-1|TRBV7-9
CASSLFAEAFF
>TRBJ2-7|TRBV29-1
CSVGWGSSEQYF
>TRBJ2-3|TRBV20-1
CSAQGLAVRGTQYF